The text below deals with one TCR beta chain. Primers included in the PCR were 60 Vbeta and 13 Jbeta primers. Clones were sequenced by immunoSEQ multiplex PCR, and TCRdb holds only the in-frame ones, with some missing. The table shows around 88,000 clones, with around 77% occurring only once. This specimen belongs to a study of cytomegalovirus exposure and HLA in healthy donors. This CDR3 spans 14 amino acids. CDR1 and CDR2 (germline): SGHTA, FQGNSA. The ends lost 5 bases at V and 5 bases at J; junction bases unmatched: 6. This receptor was obtained from a man aged 45-65 years in good health and CMV-seropositive. The chain is built from TRBV7-2 and TRBJ2-3, with 8 bases aligning to TRBD2. Sequenced sample: PBMCs. The CDR3 protein is CASSRTAGGDTQYF. CDR3 nucleotide sequence: TGTGCCAGCAGCCGGACTGCGGGGGGAGATACGCAGTATTTT.